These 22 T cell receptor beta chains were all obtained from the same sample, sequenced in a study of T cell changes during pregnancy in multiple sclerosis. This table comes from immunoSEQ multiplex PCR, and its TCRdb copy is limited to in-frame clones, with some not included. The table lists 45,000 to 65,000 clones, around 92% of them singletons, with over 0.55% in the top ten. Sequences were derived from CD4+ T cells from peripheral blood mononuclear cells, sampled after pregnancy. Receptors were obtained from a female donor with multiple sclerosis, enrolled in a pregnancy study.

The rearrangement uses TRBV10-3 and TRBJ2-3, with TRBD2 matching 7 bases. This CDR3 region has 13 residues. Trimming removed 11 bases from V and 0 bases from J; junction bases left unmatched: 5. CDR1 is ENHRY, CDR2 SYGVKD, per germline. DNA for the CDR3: TGTGCCTCCCGACTAGCTAGCACAGATACGCAGTATTTT. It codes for CASRLASTDTQYF.

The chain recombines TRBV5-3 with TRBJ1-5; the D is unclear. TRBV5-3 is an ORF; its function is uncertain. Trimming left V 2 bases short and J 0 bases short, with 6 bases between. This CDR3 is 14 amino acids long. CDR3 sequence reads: CARSFSGSNQPQHF. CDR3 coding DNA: TGTGCCAGAAGCTTTAGCGGTAGCAATCAGCCCCAGCATTTT.

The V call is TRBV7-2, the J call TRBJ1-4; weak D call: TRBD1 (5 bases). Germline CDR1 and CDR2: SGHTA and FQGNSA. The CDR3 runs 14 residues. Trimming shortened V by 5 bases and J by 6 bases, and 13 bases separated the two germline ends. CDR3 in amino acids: CASSPGGGDEKLFF. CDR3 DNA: TGTGCCAGCAGCCCCGGGGGGGGAGATGAAAAACTGTTTTTT.

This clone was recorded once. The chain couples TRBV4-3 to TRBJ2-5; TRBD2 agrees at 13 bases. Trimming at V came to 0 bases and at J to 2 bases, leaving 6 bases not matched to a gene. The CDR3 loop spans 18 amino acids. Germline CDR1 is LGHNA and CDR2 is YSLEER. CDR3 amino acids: CASSQERTSGRNQETQYF. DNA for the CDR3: TGCGCCAGCAGCCAAGAAAGGACTAGCGGGAGAAATCAAGAGACCCAGTACTTC.

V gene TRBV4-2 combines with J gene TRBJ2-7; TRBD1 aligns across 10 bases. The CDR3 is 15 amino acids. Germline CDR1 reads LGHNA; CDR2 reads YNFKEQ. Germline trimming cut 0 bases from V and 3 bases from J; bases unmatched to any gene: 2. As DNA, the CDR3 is TGTGCCAGCAGCCAAGAGGACAGGGGGATCTACGAGCAGTACTTC. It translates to CASSQEDRGIYEQYF.

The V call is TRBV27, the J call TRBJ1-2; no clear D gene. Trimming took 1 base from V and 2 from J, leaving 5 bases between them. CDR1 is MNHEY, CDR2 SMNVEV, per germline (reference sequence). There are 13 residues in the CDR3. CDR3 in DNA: TGTGCCAGCAGTTTATACAGAAACTATGGCTACACCTTC. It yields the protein CASSLYRNYGYTF.

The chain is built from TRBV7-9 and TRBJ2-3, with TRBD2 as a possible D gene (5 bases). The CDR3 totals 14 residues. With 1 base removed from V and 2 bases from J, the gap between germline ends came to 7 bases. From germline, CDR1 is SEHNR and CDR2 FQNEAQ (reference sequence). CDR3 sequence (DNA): TGTGCCAGCAGCTTAGGAGGGATCACAGATACGCAGTATTTT. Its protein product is CASSLGGITDTQYF. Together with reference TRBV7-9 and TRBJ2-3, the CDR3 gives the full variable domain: DTGVSQNPRHKITKRGQNVTFRCDPISEHNRLYWYRQTLGQGPEFLTYFQNEAQLEKSRLLSDRFSAERPKGSFSTLEIQRTEQGDSAMYLCASSLGGITDTQYFGPGTRLTVL.

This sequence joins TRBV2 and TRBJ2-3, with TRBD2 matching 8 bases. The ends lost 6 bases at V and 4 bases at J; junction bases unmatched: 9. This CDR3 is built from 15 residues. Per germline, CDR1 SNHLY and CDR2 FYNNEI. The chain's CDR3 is CASSDTSGGADTQYF. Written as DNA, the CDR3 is TGTGCCAGCAGCGACACGTCGGGAGGGGCAGATACGCAGTATTTT. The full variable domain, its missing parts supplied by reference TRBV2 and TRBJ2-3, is EPEVTQTPSHQVTQMGQEVILRCVPISNHLYFYWYRQILGQKVEFLVSFYNNEISEKSEIFDDQFSVERPDGSNFTLKIRSTKLEDSAMYFCASSDTSGGADTQYFGPGTRLTVL.

CDR3 nucleotides: TGTGCCAGCAGCCAATCACGGGGGGGTGAGCAGTTCTTC. It yields the protein CASSQSRGGEQFF. The J gene is TRBJ2-1, the V gene TRBV14, with 8 bases identical to TRBD2. CDR1 is SGHDN, CDR2 FVKESK, per germline. V was pared by 2 bases and J by 9 bases, with 3 bases of the junction left unmatched. This CDR3 has 13 residues.

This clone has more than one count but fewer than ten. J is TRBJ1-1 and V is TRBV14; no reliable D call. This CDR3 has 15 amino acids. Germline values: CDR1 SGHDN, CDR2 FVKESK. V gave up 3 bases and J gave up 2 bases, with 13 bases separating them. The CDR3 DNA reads TGTGCCAGCAGCCATGCCGACGGGGATAACACTGAAGCTTTCTTT. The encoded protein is CASSHADGDNTEAFF.

CDR3 coding DNA: TGTGCCAGCAGCGCGGGACTAGCGGTAACTAGCACAGATACGCAGTATTTT. Translating it yields CASSAGLAVTSTDTQYF. This sequence joins TRBV11-3 and TRBJ2-3; 11 bases fit TRBD2. Germline CDR1 reads SGHNT; CDR2 reads YENEEA. V shed 5 bases and J 0 bases; nucleotides not matched to a gene: 7. The length of the CDR3 is 17 residues.

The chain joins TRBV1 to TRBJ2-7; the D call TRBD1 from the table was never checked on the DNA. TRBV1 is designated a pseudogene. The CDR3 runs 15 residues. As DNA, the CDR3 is TGCACCAGCAGCCAAGGGGACAGACACTCCTACGAGCAGTACTTC. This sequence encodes CTSSQGDRHSYEQYF.

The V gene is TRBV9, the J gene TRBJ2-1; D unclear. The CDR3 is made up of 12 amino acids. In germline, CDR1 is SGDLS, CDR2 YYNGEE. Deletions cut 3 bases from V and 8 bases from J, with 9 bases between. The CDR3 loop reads CASSATEDEQFF. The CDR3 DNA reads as TGTGCCAGCAGCGCGACTGAGGATGAGCAGTTCTTC.

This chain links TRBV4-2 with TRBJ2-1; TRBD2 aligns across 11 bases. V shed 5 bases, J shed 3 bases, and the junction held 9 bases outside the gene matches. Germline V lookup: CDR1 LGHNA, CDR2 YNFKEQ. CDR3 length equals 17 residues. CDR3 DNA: TGTGCCAGCAGCAACCGACTAGCGGGAAATAACTACAATGAGCAGTTCTTC. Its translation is CASSNRLAGNNYNEQFF.

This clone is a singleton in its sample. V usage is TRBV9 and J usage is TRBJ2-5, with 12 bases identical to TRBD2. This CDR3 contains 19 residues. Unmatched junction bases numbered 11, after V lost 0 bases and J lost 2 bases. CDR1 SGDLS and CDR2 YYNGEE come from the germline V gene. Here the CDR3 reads CASSVGLAGGFGGQETQYF. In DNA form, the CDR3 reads TGTGCCAGCAGCGTAGGTCTAGCGGGAGGGTTCGGTGGGCAAGAGACCCAGTACTTC.

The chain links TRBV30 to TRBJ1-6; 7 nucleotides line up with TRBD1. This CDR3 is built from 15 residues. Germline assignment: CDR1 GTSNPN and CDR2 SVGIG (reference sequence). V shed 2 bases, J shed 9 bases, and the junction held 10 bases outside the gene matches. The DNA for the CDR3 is TGTGCCTGGAGTTTCCCCAGGGGGAAGGGTTCACCCCTCCACTTT. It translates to CAWSFPRGKGSPLHF.

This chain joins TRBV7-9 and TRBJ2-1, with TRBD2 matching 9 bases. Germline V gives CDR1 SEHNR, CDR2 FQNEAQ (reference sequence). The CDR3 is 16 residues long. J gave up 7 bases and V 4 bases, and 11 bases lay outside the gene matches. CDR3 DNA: TGTGCCAGCAGCTCCGTAGCGGGAGCGAGTGGAAATGAGCAGTTCTTC. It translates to CASSSVAGASGNEQFF. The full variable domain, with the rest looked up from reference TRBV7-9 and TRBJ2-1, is DTGVSQNPRHKITKRGQNVTFRCDPISEHNRLYWYRQTLGQGPEFLTYFQNEAQLEKSRLLSDRFSAERPKGSFSTLEIQRTEQGDSAMYLCASSSVAGASGNEQFFGPGTRLTVL.

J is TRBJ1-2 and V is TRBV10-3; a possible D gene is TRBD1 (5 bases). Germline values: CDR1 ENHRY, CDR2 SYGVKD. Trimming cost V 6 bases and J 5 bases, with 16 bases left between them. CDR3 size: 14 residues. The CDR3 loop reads CAISPEVGVYGYTF. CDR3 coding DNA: TGTGCCATCAGCCCAGAAGTAGGGGTATATGGCTACACCTTC.

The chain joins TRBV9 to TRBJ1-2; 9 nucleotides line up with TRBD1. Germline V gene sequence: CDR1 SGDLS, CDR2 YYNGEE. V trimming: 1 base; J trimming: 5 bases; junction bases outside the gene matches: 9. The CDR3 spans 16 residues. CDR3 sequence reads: CASSVFDRGGAYGYTF. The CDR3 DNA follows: TGTGCCAGCAGCGTATTCGACAGGGGGGGGGCTTATGGCTACACCTTC.

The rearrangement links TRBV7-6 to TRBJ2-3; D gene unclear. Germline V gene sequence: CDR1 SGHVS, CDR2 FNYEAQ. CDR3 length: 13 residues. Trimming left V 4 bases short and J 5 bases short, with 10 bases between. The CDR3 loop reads CASSSQTVDTQYF. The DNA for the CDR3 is TGTGCCAGCAGCTCCCAAACGGTAGATACGCAGTATTTT.

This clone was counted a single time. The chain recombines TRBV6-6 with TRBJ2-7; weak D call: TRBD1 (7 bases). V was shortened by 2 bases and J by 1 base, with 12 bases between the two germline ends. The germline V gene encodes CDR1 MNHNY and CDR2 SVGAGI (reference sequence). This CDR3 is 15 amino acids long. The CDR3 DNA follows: TGTGCCAGCAGTTACCCCGCGGGACAGTCCTACGAGCAGTACTTC. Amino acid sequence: CASSYPAGQSYEQYF.

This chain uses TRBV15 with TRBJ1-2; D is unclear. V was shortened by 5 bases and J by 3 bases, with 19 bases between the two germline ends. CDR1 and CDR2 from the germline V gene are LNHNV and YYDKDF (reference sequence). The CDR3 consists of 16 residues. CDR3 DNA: TGTGCCACCAGCCTGATACGGGGTAGGGCGGACTATGGCTACACCTTC. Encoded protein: CATSLIRGRADYGYTF.